Listed below are T cell receptor beta chains from one sample, sequenced in a study of T cell repertoires and HLA-DP antigens. Profiled with immunoSEQ multiplex PCR; TCRdb holds only in-frame clones, not every one. The table shows some 89,000 clones, with around nine tenths occurring only once. Which antigens these TCRs recognize remains unknown. The sequenced sample consisted of CD4+ T cells from PBMCs. These receptors were taken from a middle-aged man in good health and CMV-seronegative. Each CDR3 is given with its conserved first and last residue. D genes are given only for firm matches. For some rows the clone size is stated as once, few or many, or as a class when expanded; others skip it.

TRBJ2-3 | TRBV7-8 | NA | 13 | NA | TGTGCCAGCAGCGCCCTCAGGACAGATACGCAGTATTTT | CASSALRTDTQYF
TRBJ1-5 | TRBV7-6 | NA | 13 | NA | TGTGCCAGCAGCTTCGGGCGAAATCAGCCCCAGCATTTT | CASSFGRNQPQHF
TRBJ2-6 | TRBV5-1 | once | 19 | NA | TGCGCCAGCAGCTTTCGACGACTGGGTAAAAGCTCTGGGGCCAACGTCCTGACTTTC | CASSFRRLGKSSGANVLTF
TRBJ1-1 | TRBV27 | NA | 13 | NA | TGTGCCAGCAGTGTGACCGGAGTAACTGAAGCTTTCTTT | CASSVTGVTEAFF
TRBJ2-1 | TRBV6-1 | NA | 13 | TRBD2 | TGTGCCAGCAGTGATGGGGGGGGGAATGAGCAGTTCTTC | CASSDGGGNEQFF
TRBJ1-1 | TRBV16 | NA | 14 | NA | TGTGCCAGCAGCCAATCTCGCATGAACACTGAAGCTTTCTTT | CASSQSRMNTEAFF
TRBJ2-2 | TRBV19 | NA | 15 | TRBD1 | TGTGCCAGTAGTATAGGGACAGGGTGGGCCGGGGAGCTGTTTTTT | CASSIGTGWAGELFF
TRBJ2-7 | TRBV7-2 | few | 16 | TRBD2 | TGTGCCAGCAGCTTAGTTTCGGGACTAGCGGGAGGCGAGCAGTACTTC | CASSLVSGLAGGEQYF
TRBJ2-2 | TRBV15 | NA | 15 | NA | TGTGCCACCAGCATCGGACAGATAAACACCGGGGAGCTGTTTTTT | CATSIGQINTGELFF
TRBJ1-2 | TRBV7-9 | NA | 13 | TRBD1 | TGTGCCAGCAGCTCCGGGACAGAATATGGCTACACCTTC | CASSSGTEYGYTF
TRBJ2-1 | TRBV27 | NA | 15 | NA | TGTGCCAGCAGTTTGGTCACAGGGTACATAGGTGAGCAGTTCTTC | CASSLVTGYIGEQFF
TRBJ2-7 | TRBV18 | NA | 17 | NA | TGTGCCAGCTCACTTGCCTGGAGGGCCTCTTCCTCCTACGAGCAGTACTTC | CASSLAWRASSSYEQYF
TRBJ1-1 | TRBV27 | NA | 16 | NA | TGTGCCAGCAGTGCCCTTACGCTTAATCTCGGCACTGAAGCTTTCTTT | CASSALTLNLGTEAFF
TRBJ1-1 | TRBV7-2 | many | 13 | NA | TGTGCCAGCAGCTTAGTTGTGAACACTGAAGCTTTCTTT | CASSLVVNTEAFF
TRBJ1-4 | TRBV18 | NA | 14 | NA | TGTGCCAGCTCCCGGACGGTTGCTAATGAAAAACTGTTTTTT | CASSRTVANEKLFF
TRBJ2-7 | TRBV14 | NA | 16 | TRBD2 | TGTGCCAGCAGCCAGGCTGGACTAGCGGGTAACTACGAGCAGTACTTC | CASSQAGLAGNYEQYF
TRBJ2-3 | TRBV10-3 | NA | 17 | TRBD2 | TGTGCCATCAGTGAGACAGATAGCGGGGCTAGCACAGATACGCAGTATTTT | CAISETDSGASTDTQYF
TRBJ1-2 | TRBV11-2 | NA | 13 | NA | TGTGCCAGCAGCTACCAGGGGATCTATGGCTACACCTTC | CASSYQGIYGYTF
TRBJ2-7 | TRBV28 | many | 14 | TRBD2 | TGTGCCAGCTGTCTTCGAGCGGGGGCCTACGAGCAGTACTTC | CASCLRAGAYEQYF
TRBJ1-1 | TRBV19 | NA | 13 | NA | TGTGCCAGTAAAACACAGATGAACACTGAAGCTTTCTTT | CASKTQMNTEAFF
TRBJ1-1 | TRBV7-7 | NA | 17 | NA | TGTGCTAGCAGCTTAGCGTTTCTCGCTCGCACGGACCCAGAAGCTTTCTTT | CASSLAFLARTDPEAFF
TRBJ1-6 | TRBV6-4 | NA | 14 | TRBD1 | TGTGCCAGCAGTGCGGACAGGGGAGGATCACCCCTCCACTTT | CASSADRGGSPLHF
TRBJ2-7 | TRBV5-1 | NA | 16 | TRBD2 | TGCGCCAGCAGCTTGGTTTCCGGGGGGAAATCCTACGAGCAGTACTTC | CASSLVSGGKSYEQYF
TRBJ2-4 | TRBV9 | NA | 17 | NA | TGTGCCAGCAGCTTGATCGGGGGCGACAGCCCGGGAGAGATTCAGTACTTC | CASSLIGGDSPGEIQYF
TRBJ1-1 | TRBV19 | NA | 12 | NA | TGTGCCACCCAGACCTGGGACCTCCCCCCCTTTTTT | CATQTWDLPPFF
TRBJ1-4 | TRBV7-2 | many | 12 | NA | TGTGCCAGCAGCTTAAGAGGCGAAAAACTGTTTTTT | CASSLRGEKLFF
TRBJ1-5 | TRBV30 | once | 13 | NA | TGTGCCTGGAGTCCCACCCTCAATCAGCCCCAGCATTTT | CAWSPTLNQPQHF
TRBJ2-2 | TRBV19 | NA | 16 | NA | TGTGCCAGTAGTGCCCGAGGTAGACCGAACACCGGGGAGCTGTTTTTT | CASSARGRPNTGELFF
TRBJ1-4 | TRBV6-1 | NA | 13 | NA | TGTGCCAGCAGTCTGGGGGGAGATGAAAAACTGTTTTTT | CASSLGGDEKLFF
TRBJ2-5 | TRBV27 | once | 17 | TRBD1 | TGTGCCAGCAGTTCCCAGAAGGGACAGACCCGTCAAGAGACCCAGTACTTC | CASSSQKGQTRQETQYF
TRBJ1-2 | TRBV7-2 | NA | 14 | NA | TGTGCCAGCAGCTTAGATTACAGGGATGATGGCTACACCTTC | CASSLDYRDDGYTF
TRBJ2-3 | TRBV5-1 | once | 15 | TRBD2 | TGCGCCAGCTCCAATGGGTGGGGGGGATGGGATACGCAGTATTTT | CASSNGWGGWDTQYF
TRBJ2-1 | TRBV5-4 | NA | 16 | TRBD1 | TGTGCCAGCAGCTTGAACCGGGACAGTCTCTACAATGAGCAGTTCTTC | CASSLNRDSLYNEQFF
TRBJ2-1 | TRBV6-5 | NA | 14 | NA | TGTGCCACCTCCCTCTCTCGGAGCTACAATGAGCAGTTCTTC | CATSLSRSYNEQFF
TRBJ1-1 | TRBV7-8 | NA | 15 | TRBD1 | TGTGCCAGCAGCTATGGACAGGGGGCGAACACTGAAGCTTTCTTT | CASSYGQGANTEAFF
TRBJ1-1 | TRBV2 | few | 13 | NA | TGTGCCAGCAGTGAGAAAGGGTACACTGAAGCTTTCTTT | CASSEKGYTEAFF
TRBJ1-2 | TRBV6-1 | NA | 15 | TRBD1 | TGTGCCAGCAGTGGCGGGACAGGGTCTATCTATGGCTACACCTTC | CASSGGTGSIYGYTF